The rows below give T cell receptor beta chains drawn from one sample of a study of PD-1 blockade in mismatch repair-deficient tumors. This table comes from immunoSEQ multiplex PCR, and its TCRdb copy is limited to in-frame clones, with some not included. The sample contains around 49,000 clones, roughly 82% of which appear only once. This specimen consisted of PBMCs, obtained before pembrolizumab treatment. The receptors shown here come from an adult with mismatch repair-deficient cancer. The CDR3 runs from the conserved cysteine through the conserved F or W. The D gene is left open where the match is weak. A clone size is listed for some rows: how often the clone was seen (once, few, many), or a class if it is expanded.

TRBD1 . TRBJ1-2 TRBV5-1 CASSLTGGRSYTF TGCGCCAGCAGCTTGACAGGGGGCAGGAGCTACACCTTC
. . TRBJ1-1 TRBV5-8 CASSLTTGLEAFF TGTGCCAGCAGCCTGACAACAGGGCTTGAAGCTTTCTTT
. . TRBJ1-1 TRBV6-1 CASSEDSMNTEAFF TGTGCCAGCAGTGAGGACAGCATGAACACTGAAGCTTTCTTT
TRBD1 . TRBJ1-3 TRBV7-8 CASSWTGKEGNTIYF TGTGCCAGCAGCTGGACAGGGAAGGAAGGAAACACCATATATTTT
TRBD2 . TRBJ2-7 TRBV27 CASSFRAGGPHEQYF TGTGCCAGCAGTTTCAGGGCGGGAGGGCCACACGAGCAGTACTTC
. . TRBJ2-1 TRBV2 CASSASAVALGVF TGTGCCAGCAGTGCAAGTGCAGTAGCCCTTGGAGTCTTC
. few TRBJ2-7 TRBV5-1 CASRSGTPYEQYF TGCGCCAGCAGATCCGGGACACCCTACGAGCAGTACTTC
TRBD2 . TRBJ2-1 TRBV6-1 CASSTGEAGDNEQFF TGTGCCAGCAGTACGGGAGAGGCGGGGGACAATGAGCAGTTCTTC
TRBD2 . TRBJ2-1 TRBV9 CASSVTASGSNEQFF TGTGCCAGCAGCGTAACGGCTAGCGGGAGCAATGAGCAGTTCTTC
. . TRBJ1-5 TRBV2 CASRLNRGNQPQHF TGTGCCAGCAGGCTTAACAGGGGCAATCAGCCCCAGCATTTT
. . TRBJ1-1 TRBV28 CATASPGRTMNTEAFF TGTGCCACCGCCTCACCGGGACGGACGATGAACACTGAAGCTTTCTTT
TRBD2 . TRBJ2-5 TRBV7-9 CASSLVRGGETQYF TGTGCCAGCAGCTTAGTTCGCGGGGGGGAGACCCAGTACTTC
TRBD2 . TRBJ2-7 TRBV7-2 CASSLAKRGLVSYEQYF TGTGCCAGCAGCTTAGCGAAGAGGGGACTAGTCTCCTACGAGCAGTACTTC
. few TRBJ1-1 TRBV7-9 CASSPPSPDNTEAFF TGTGCCAGCAGTCCACCAAGCCCAGACAACACTGAAGCTTTCTTT
. . TRBJ1-2 TRBV7-9 CASSLGTDGYTF TGTGCCAGCAGCTTAGGGACAGATGGCTACACCTTC
. once TRBJ1-2 TRBV10-2 CASTSPDTDGLGGYTF TGCGCCAGCACCTCCCCCGATACTGACGGGTTGGGTGGCTACACCTTC
. . TRBJ2-7 TRBV7-9 CASGRDGTYEQYF TGTGCCAGCGGCCGGGACGGGACCTACGAGCAGTACTTC
. once TRBJ2-2 TRBV9 CASSVSLAGELFF TGTGCCAGCAGCGTATCACTGGCCGGGGAGCTGTTTTTT
TRBD1 . TRBJ2-1 TRBV19 CASRGQGPYNEQFF TGTGCCAGTAGGGGACAGGGGCCCTACAATGAGCAGTTCTTC
. . TRBJ2-7 TRBV30 CAWSRQERAYEQYF TGTGCCTGGAGTCGACAGGAAAGGGCCTACGAGCAGTACTTC
. . TRBJ1-2 TRBV7-3 CASSLGQGNYGYTF TGTGCCAGCAGCCTGGGGCAGGGGAACTATGGCTACACCTTC
TRBD2 . TRBJ2-7 TRBV5-6 CASSLGLAGGLSYEQYF TGTGCCAGCAGCTTGGGACTAGCGGGAGGTCTGTCCTACGAGCAGTACTTC
TRBD2 . TRBJ2-3 TRBV5-8 CASSSGTRTSTDTQYF TGTGCCAGCAGCTCCGGGACTAGGACTAGCACAGATACGCAGTATTTT
TRBD1 . TRBJ2-3 TRBV15 CATSAGTGRTDTQYF TGTGCCACCTCAGCCGGGACAGGGCGCACAGATACGCAGTATTTT
. . TRBJ2-1 TRBV11-3 CASSRFRTNPPYNEQFF TGTGCCAGCAGCCGATTCCGAACAAACCCTCCCTACAATGAGCAGTTCTTC
. . TRBJ1-2 TRBV9 CASSPTLQGNYGYTF TGTGCCAGCAGCCCCACCCTCCAGGGCAACTATGGCTACACCTTC
. . TRBJ2-6 TRBV5-1 CASSLTGANVLTF TGCGCCAGCAGCTTGACTGGGGCCAACGTCCTGACTTTC
TRBD1 once TRBJ2-1 TRBV14 CASSQDRQGWQFF TGTGCCAGCAGCCAAGATCGACAGGGTTGGCAGTTCTTC
. . TRBJ1-1 TRBV19 CASSIGGGPNNEAFF TGTGCCAGTAGTATAGGTGGCGGACCTAATAATGAAGCTTTCTTT
TRBD1 once TRBJ1-3 TRBV6-6 CASSHEDRAGNTIYF TGTGCCAGCAGTCATGAGGACAGGGCTGGAAACACCATATATTTT
. few TRBJ1-2 TRBV2 CASSERRLYGYTF TGTGCCAGCAGTGAGAGGCGGCTCTATGGCTACACCTTC
TRBD1 few TRBJ1-1 TRBV5-6 CASSSDRGGYTEAFF TGTGCCAGCAGCTCGGACAGGGGGGGATACACTGAAGCTTTCTTT